Listed below are T cell receptor beta chains from one sample, sequenced in a study of shared clonotypes between healthy human individuals. Sequencing was performed with immunoSEQ multiplex PCR; in TCRdb, only in-frame clones are kept and a portion is missing. The profile covers some 2,500,000 clones, with roughly 93% appearing a single time and approximately 0.37% taken by the ten largest. Sample: naive CD4+ T cells from PBMCs. The receptors shown here come from a man aged 18 to 35 in good health. Some clones in this sample may be carry-over from other donors' samples. The CDR3 runs from the conserved cysteine through the conserved F or W. Fields, in order: clone size, V gene, J gene, D gene, CDR3 DNA, CDR3 protein. A D gene is named only where the DNA matches it firmly. For some rows the clone size is stated as once, few or many, or as a class when expanded; others skip it.

clone size: -; V gene: TRBV4-1; J gene: TRBJ2-1; D gene: TRBD2; CDR3 DNA: TGCGCCAGCAGCCGAGGGCCGAGGGGACTAGCGGCAGATGAGCAGTTCTTC; CDR3 protein: CASSRGPRGLAADEQFF
clone size: -; V gene: TRBV6-1; J gene: TRBJ1-4; D gene: -; CDR3 DNA: TGTGCTTCAGCCAGTATACAGGTTAATGAAAAACTGTTTTTT; CDR3 protein: CASASIQVNEKLFF
clone size: -; V gene: TRBV6-5; J gene: TRBJ1-5; D gene: -; CDR3 DNA: TGTGCCAGCAGATCCGGGACGGACTATCAGCCCCAGCATTTT; CDR3 protein: CASRSGTDYQPQHF
clone size: -; V gene: TRBV5-1; J gene: TRBJ2-6; D gene: -; CDR3 DNA: TGCGCCAGCATGGCTAGCTCTGGGGCCAACGTCCTGACTTTC; CDR3 protein: CASMASSGANVLTF
clone size: -; V gene: TRBV28; J gene: TRBJ2-1; D gene: TRBD2; CDR3 DNA: TGTGCCAGCAGTCCATCACTAGCGGGGAGTGACAATGAGCAGTTCTTC; CDR3 protein: CASSPSLAGSDNEQFF
clone size: once; V gene: TRBV6-4; J gene: TRBJ2-3; D gene: TRBD2; CDR3 DNA: TGTGCCAGCAGTAGCGGGATTACAGATACGCAGTATTTT; CDR3 protein: CASSSGITDTQYF
clone size: -; V gene: TRBV2; J gene: TRBJ2-7; D gene: TRBD1; CDR3 DNA: TGTGCCAGCAGCCCCAGGGGGCAACACTACGAGCAGTACTTC; CDR3 protein: CASSPRGQHYEQYF
clone size: -; V gene: TRBV29-1; J gene: TRBJ2-3; D gene: TRBD1; CDR3 DNA: TGCAGCGTGGACCGGGACAGGAGCACAGATACGCAGTATTTT; CDR3 protein: CSVDRDRSTDTQYF
clone size: once; V gene: TRBV18; J gene: TRBJ2-7; D gene: TRBD1; CDR3 DNA: TGTGCCAGCTCACCAGAGGCAGGGGGCCCCGAGCAGTACTTC; CDR3 protein: CASSPEAGGPEQYF
clone size: -; V gene: TRBV5-1; J gene: TRBJ1-5; D gene: -; CDR3 DNA: TGCGCCAGCAGCTTGGAAGGAGGGCGCAATCAGCCCCAGCATTTT; CDR3 protein: CASSLEGGRNQPQHF
clone size: -; V gene: TRBV27; J gene: TRBJ1-5; D gene: -; CDR3 DNA: TGTGCCAGCAGTTCAGGACGCTATGGGCCCCAGCATTTT; CDR3 protein: CASSSGRYGPQHF
clone size: -; V gene: TRBV2; J gene: TRBJ1-1; D gene: -; CDR3 DNA: TGTGTCAGCACCACTGGGGGGGCCCCTGAAGCTTTCTTT; CDR3 protein: CVSTTGGAPEAFF
clone size: -; V gene: TRBV7-3; J gene: TRBJ2-5; D gene: TRBD2; CDR3 DNA: TGTGCCAGCAGCGAGACGGGAGGGCCAGAGACCCAGTACTTC; CDR3 protein: CASSETGGPETQYF
clone size: -; V gene: TRBV18; J gene: TRBJ2-4; D gene: -; CDR3 DNA: TGTGCCAGCTCTTACCAGGGTGACATTCAGTACTTC; CDR3 protein: CASSYQGDIQYF
clone size: once; V gene: TRBV19; J gene: TRBJ1-1; D gene: -; CDR3 DNA: TGTGCCAGTAGGCCCCTTGGGCGGGATTTAGCTTTCTTT; CDR3 protein: CASRPLGRDLAFF
clone size: once; V gene: TRBV10-3; J gene: TRBJ1-2; D gene: TRBD1; CDR3 DNA: TGTGCCATCAGGGATCGACAGGGTCTGGGCTACACCTTC; CDR3 protein: CAIRDRQGLGYTF
clone size: -; V gene: TRBV6-1; J gene: TRBJ1-2; D gene: TRBD1; CDR3 DNA: TGTGCCAGCAGCGACAGGGACTATGGCTACACCTTC; CDR3 protein: CASSDRDYGYTF
clone size: -; V gene: TRBV6-5; J gene: TRBJ1-4; D gene: TRBD1; CDR3 DNA: TGTGCCAGCAGTCGACAGGGGGCTTTTGAAAAACTGTTTTTT; CDR3 protein: CASSRQGAFEKLFF
clone size: -; V gene: TRBV29-1; J gene: TRBJ1-1; D gene: -; CDR3 DNA: TGCAGCACCCGAGGAGAGAACACTGAAGCTTTCTTT; CDR3 protein: CSTRGENTEAFF
clone size: -; V gene: TRBV10-3; J gene: TRBJ1-1; D gene: -; CDR3 DNA: TGTGCCACCCAAGGAGGGGAGACTGAAGCTTTCTTT; CDR3 protein: CATQGGETEAFF
clone size: -; V gene: TRBV28; J gene: TRBJ1-5; D gene: TRBD1; CDR3 DNA: TGTGCCAGCAGTTTCCTAACAGGGGATTATAGCAATCAGCCCCAGCATTTT; CDR3 protein: CASSFLTGDYSNQPQHF
clone size: -; V gene: TRBV15; J gene: TRBJ1-2; D gene: -; CDR3 DNA: TGTGCCACCAGCAGAGATCGGGCGTATGGCTACACCTTC; CDR3 protein: CATSRDRAYGYTF
clone size: -; V gene: TRBV27; J gene: TRBJ2-2; D gene: -; CDR3 DNA: TGTGCCAGCCGCCAGGGGAACACCGGGGAGCTGTTTTTT; CDR3 protein: CASRQGNTGELFF
clone size: -; V gene: TRBV28; J gene: TRBJ2-1; D gene: TRBD2; CDR3 DNA: TGTGCCAGCAGTTCGCGGGAGAGGTACAATGAGCAGTTCTTC; CDR3 protein: CASSSRERYNEQFF
clone size: -; V gene: TRBV28; J gene: TRBJ1-2; D gene: -; CDR3 DNA: TGTGCCAGCAGTTTACGACGTCTCGGCTACACCTTC; CDR3 protein: CASSLRRLGYTF
clone size: -; V gene: TRBV19; J gene: TRBJ2-7; D gene: -; CDR3 DNA: TGTGCCAGTAGTAGAGAACGACTAGATCTCGAGCAGTACTTC; CDR3 protein: CASSRERLDLEQYF
clone size: -; V gene: TRBV7-6; J gene: TRBJ2-6; D gene: TRBD2; CDR3 DNA: TGTGCCAGCAGCTTAAGTGGGAGGGCCAACTCTGGGGCCAACGTCCTGACTTTC; CDR3 protein: CASSLSGRANSGANVLTF
clone size: -; V gene: TRBV5-1; J gene: TRBJ2-7; D gene: -; CDR3 DNA: TGCGCCAGCAGCTTGGGGGTAGCCGTCTACGAGCAGTACTTC; CDR3 protein: CASSLGVAVYEQYF
clone size: once; V gene: TRBV5-1; J gene: TRBJ2-5; D gene: TRBD1; CDR3 DNA: TGCGCCAGCAGCTTGAGGGGACAGGCAAGATATGCGACCCAGTACTTC; CDR3 protein: CASSLRGQARYATQYF
clone size: -; V gene: TRBV18; J gene: TRBJ2-3; D gene: -; CDR3 DNA: TGTGCCAGCTCACCACCATCAGGGGATACGCAGTATTTT; CDR3 protein: CASSPPSGDTQYF
clone size: -; V gene: TRBV5-1; J gene: TRBJ2-2; D gene: -; CDR3 DNA: TGCGCCAGCAGCTGGGGGAGGACTATAAACACCGGGGAGCTGTTTTTT; CDR3 protein: CASSWGRTINTGELFF
clone size: -; V gene: TRBV30; J gene: TRBJ1-1; D gene: -; CDR3 DNA: TGTGCCCTAGTGAGAAAGGGAGGGTTGATCATCATAGAAGCTTTCTTT; CDR3 protein: CALVRKGGLIIIEAFF